What follows are 13 T cell receptor beta chains derived from one specimen sequenced in a study of identical twins (dated by TCRdb to between 2015 and 2016). Receptor amplification or capture employed 5' RACE. Data came from an Illumina HiSeq 2000. In-frame beta chains were kept once TCRdb had trimmed the public reads at Q25 with fastp and called clones with MiXCR. Rows with one shared CDR3 protein collapse into an entry with the most common genes and DNA. The sample yields hundreds of thousands of distinct CDR3 sequences; 21% were counted once. Around 4.4% of the sample goes to the ten largest clones. These data were also reused for a study on T cells expressing NK-cell markers.

The material sequenced was PBMCs. Receptors were obtained from a woman between 18 and 30 years old in good health.

The chain joins TRBV12-3 or TRBV12-4 to TRBJ2-5; D may match TRBD1 or TRBD2 (5 bases each). The CDR3 extends over 15 amino acids. V dropped 5 bases and J dropped 3 bases, with 16 bases sitting between them. The CDR3 loop is CASSVAGTVKETQYF. DNA of the CDR3: TGTGCCAGCAGTGTCGCCGGGACGGTTAAAGAGACCCAGTACTTC.

This chain uses TRBV6-1 with TRBJ2-7, with D unresolved. Trimming stripped 6 bases from V and 0 bases from J, with 15 bases between. Germline values: CDR1 MNHNS, CDR2 SASEGT. The CDR3 is 15 amino acids. The CDR3 nucleotides read TGTGCCAGCAGGCCTACTGGCGTTAGCTCCTACGAGCAGTACTTC. The encoded protein is CASRPTGVSSYEQYF.

This chain joins TRBV20-1 and TRBJ2-5; D is perhaps TRBD2 (6 bases). V dropped 3 bases and J dropped 4 bases, with 15 bases sitting between them. This CDR3 has 14 amino acids. The germline gives CDR1 DFQATT, CDR2 SNEGSKA (reference sequence). The CDR3 nucleotides read TGCAGTGCTAGTCTAGGACTACCGCCAGAGACCCAGTACTTC. Its translation: CSASLGLPPETQYF.

This clonotype was observed once. V and J are TRBV5-7 and TRBJ2-5, with D possibly matching TRBD2 (6 bases). TRBV5-7 is filed as an ORF, its function uncertain. Deletions cut 6 bases from V and 6 bases from J, with 12 bases between. This CDR3 has 12 amino acids. This CDR3 reads CASIRDLKTQYF. CDR3 nucleotide sequence: TGTGCCAGCATCCGGGACTTAAAGACCCAGTACTTC.

V usage is TRBV12-3 or TRBV12-4 and J usage is TRBJ2-5; TRBD2 agrees at 10 bases. The junction had 6 bases not matched to a gene; V was cut back by 7 bases and J by 1 base. CDR3 length: 15 amino acids. CDR3 nucleotide sequence: TGTGCCAGCACCGCTAGCGGGAGCCCCCAAGAGACCCAGTACTTC. Its protein is CASTASGSPQETQYF.

The genes are TRBV25-1 and TRBJ1-6; 8 positions agree with TRBD1. The CDR3 is 16 amino acids. The germline CDR1 and CDR2 sequences are MGHDK and SYGVNS. The trim removed 1 base at V and 9 bases at J, leaving 8 bases unmatched. DNA of the CDR3: TGTGCCAGCAGTGAATTTGAGGGCAGGGGGCTTTCACCCCTCCACTTT. As protein: CASSEFEGRGLSPLHF.

V gene TRBV7-6 combines with J gene TRBJ2-5; unclear D gene. Trimming left V 0 bases short and J 5 bases short, with 10 bases between. The CDR3 is made up of 14 amino acids. Per the germline V gene, CDR1 is SGHVS and CDR2 is FNYEAQ. In nucleotides, the CDR3 is TGTGCCAGCAGCTTAGCGGGTCCTTGGGAGACCCAGTACTTC. Encoded protein: CASSLAGPWETQYF.

This clonotype was seen a handful of times. The chain couples TRBV6-1 to TRBJ2-7, with 8 bases identical to TRBD2. V lost 5 bases to trimming and J lost 7 bases; unmatched junction nucleotides: 10. This CDR3 is built from 14 residues. CDR1 is MNHNS and CDR2 is SASEGT in the germline V gene. CDR3 DNA sequence: TGTGCCAGCAGTAGTACCGGGACTAGAAGAGAGCAGTACTTC. This translates into CASSSTGTRREQYF.

This clonotype was counted a few times. The gene calls are TRBV20-1 and TRBJ2-1; 13 bases are shared with TRBD2. The CDR3 sequence is 15 residues long. J was trimmed by 3 bases and V by 6 bases; bases with no gene match: 5. Germline CDR1 is DFQATT and CDR2 is SNEGSKA (reference sequence). The CDR3 loop reads CSAPRLAGGYNEQFF. The CDR3, as DNA: TGCAGTGCCCCAAGACTAGCGGGGGGCTACAATGAGCAGTTCTTC.

The gene calls are TRBV20-1 and TRBJ1-6, with a tentative D call TRBD1 (5 bases). Germline CDR1 reads DFQATT; CDR2 reads SNEGSKA (reference sequence). The germline V and J ends were trimmed by 7 bases and 8 bases, with 9 bases remaining between them. This CDR3 contains 11 residues. The DNA of the CDR3 is TGCAGTGTCCGCAGGGATTCACCCCTCCACTTT. Residues: CSVRRDSPLHF.

The chain couples TRBV20-1 to TRBJ2-5; D ambiguous. V shed 3 bases and J shed 4 bases, with 9 bases lying between them. The germline CDR1 and CDR2 sequences are DFQATT and SNEGSKA (reference sequence). The CDR3 is 12 amino acids. The CDR3 spells CSARAAAETQYF. The CDR3 coding sequence is TGCAGTGCTAGGGCTGCCGCAGAGACCCAGTACTTC.

This clonotype was counted at least ten times. V and J are TRBV9 and TRBJ2-5; perhaps TRBD2 as D (6 bases). CDR1 SGDLS and CDR2 YYNGEE come from the germline V gene. V was pared by 3 bases and J by 5 bases, with 17 bases between. This CDR3 has 15 amino acids. The CDR3 sequence is CASSASSGARETQYF. In nucleotides, the CDR3 is TGTGCCAGCAGCGCAAGTAGCGGAGCTCGGGAGACCCAGTACTTC.

This clonotype was counted ten times or more. CDR3 coding DNA: TGTGCCAGCAGTTACTACCAAGCGGGAGAGGGCTACAATGAGCAGTTCTTC. It yields the protein CASSYYQAGEGYNEQFF. The genes are TRBV6-7 and TRBJ2-1, with TRBD2 matching 8 bases. TRBV6-7 is given ORF status, its function remaining uncertain. The CDR3 totals 17 residues. The ends lost 1 base at V and 3 bases at J; junction bases unmatched: 8.